This T cell receptor (beta chain) comes out of a study of blood T cell repertoires in COVID-19. TCRdb's table, derived via immunoSEQ multiplex PCR, lists solely in-frame clones and lacks some. The sample holds about 250,000 clones, about four fifths seen once. The ends lost 6 bases at V and 8 bases at J; junction bases unmatched: 9. Germline CDR1 and CDR2: MNHEY and SMNVEV (reference sequence). The CDR3 runs to 13 residues. This clonotype was obtained from a man older than 75 with acute or convalescent COVID-19. Sequenced sample: peripheral blood. The chain employs TRBV27 and TRBJ1-2; 7 bases are shared with TRBD1. CDR3 sequence reads: CASRRTGKRGYTF. CDR3 sequence (DNA): TGTGCCAGCAGGCGGACAGGAAAAAGGGGCTACACCTTC.